Presented here are 3 T cell receptor beta chains from one specimen sequenced in a study of shared clonotypes between healthy human individuals. Libraries were prepared by immunoSEQ multiplex PCR; TCRdb keeps only in-frame clonotypes and omits some of them. The sample holds about 710,000 clones, 72% seen once. Material: memory CD4+ T cells sorted from blood. Sample subset: CD45RA-negative fraction. These receptors all stem from a woman in her 30s in good health.

The chain recombines TRBV4-1 with TRBJ2-7; the D is unclear. This CDR3 is built from 15 residues. Germline CDR1 reads MGHRA; CDR2 reads YSYEKL. V was pared by 1 base and J by 2 bases, with 12 bases between. CDR3 sequence reads: CASSQASGPPYEQYF. The DNA of the CDR3 is TGCGCCAGCAGCCAAGCCTCGGGCCCGCCCTACGAGCAGTACTTC.

This chain uses TRBV10-3 with TRBJ1-2; weak D call: TRBD1 (5 bases). The CDR3 is made up of 13 amino acids. Germline V CDR1 and CDR2: ENHRY, SYGVKD. V was clipped by 6 bases and J by 4 bases, with 12 bases between them. DNA for the CDR3: TGTGCCATCAGATCAGGGATAGGCTATGGCTACACCTTC. Translating gives CAIRSGIGYGYTF.

The chain combines TRBV27 with TRBJ2-7; D possibly corresponds to TRBD2 (6 bases). Germline assignment: CDR1 MNHEY and CDR2 SMNVEV (reference sequence). CDR3 length: 14 residues. Trimming removed 3 bases from V and 4 bases from J, with 13 bases in between. The CDR3 here is CASSFGTRLYEQYF. Here the CDR3 DNA reads TGTGCCAGCAGTTTCGGGACTCGTCTATACGAGCAGTACTTC.